The present entry profiles one T cell receptor beta chain with its context. Its target is unknown. The data stem from a study of cytomegalovirus exposure and HLA in healthy donors. Study-wide results and limits: It was reported that the classifier diagnosed cytomegalovirus status with high specificity and sensitivity in both the original and validation cohorts. Specificity of a few CMV-associated chains for CMV antigens was verified in vitro.

The assay was immunoSEQ multiplex PCR, and TCRdb's table has in-frame clones only and misses some. The sample lists 50,000 to 65,000 clones, 90% to 96% seen once, with roughly 1.2% in the top ten. The CDR3 consists of 16 residues. Germline values: CDR1 ENHRY, CDR2 SYGVKD. Trimming pared 2 bases from V and 0 bases from J, leaving 13 bases between. This receptor was obtained from a woman under 30 in good health and CMV-seronegative. This chain connects TRBV10-3 to TRBJ1-2; TRBD1 might be the D (6 bases). Sequencing was carried out using PBMCs. The CDR3 DNA is TGTGCCATCAGTGAGGCCGGGCAGGGGACTAACTATGGCTACACCTTC. Translating gives CAISEAGQGTNYGYTF.